The 19 T cell receptor beta chains below were found in one sample sequenced in a study of cytomegalovirus exposure and HLA in healthy donors. Primers: 60 Vbeta forward and 13 Jbeta reverse. Method: immunoSEQ multiplex PCR; TCRdb's copy keeps in-frame clones and lacks some. The table has some 200,000 clones, around 77% seen once. The sequenced sample consisted of PBMCs. These receptor sequences come from a woman aged 25 to 39 in good health and CMV-seronegative.

The chain uses TRBV6-5 and TRBJ2-7; tentatively, D is TRBD2 (5 bases). Germline-derived CDR1 and CDR2 are MNHEY and SVGAGI. The V gene lost 0 bases and the J gene lost 7 bases, with 13 bases spanning the gap. The CDR3 runs to 14 residues. CDR3 bases: TGTGCCAGCAGTTACTCCCTAGCTCTAGGGGAGCAGTACTTC. This translates into CASSYSLALGEQYF.

V gene TRBV6-1 combines with J gene TRBJ2-1, with D uncertain. This CDR3 is built from 12 residues. The germline CDR1 and CDR2 sequences are MNHNS and SASEGT. The CDR3 loop is CVSRQLYNEQFF. DNA of the CDR3: TGTGTTTCGAGGCAGCTATACAATGAGCAGTTCTTC.

The rearrangement links TRBV5-5 to TRBJ2-2; possible D gene TRBD1, 5 bases. Germline V gives CDR1 SGHKS, CDR2 YYEKEE (reference sequence). The CDR3 is 12 residues long. V was clipped by 7 bases and J by 6 bases, with 10 bases between them. This CDR3 reads CASGLGAGELFF. Here the CDR3 DNA reads TGTGCCAGCGGATTAGGGGCCGGGGAGCTGTTTTTT. Filled out from reference TRBV5-5 and TRBJ2-2, the complete variable domain reads DAGVTQSPTHLIKTRGQQVTLRCSPISGHKSVSWYQQVLGQGPQFIFQYYEKEERGRGNFPDRFSARQFPNYSSELNVNALLLGDSALYLCASGLGAGELFFGEGSRLTVL.

There are a few counts of this clone. CDR3 loop: CATSRDLGDTGANVLTF. The DNA for the CDR3 is TGTGCCACCAGCAGGGACTTAGGGGACACTGGGGCCAACGTCCTGACTTTC. The chain combines TRBV15 with TRBJ2-6, with D tentatively TRBD1 (6 bases). The CDR3 runs 17 residues. Germline CDR1 is LNHNV and CDR2 is YYDKDF (reference sequence). V lost 3 bases and J lost 2, with 14 bases in between.

V is TRBV19 and J is TRBJ1-1, with 9 nucleotides matching TRBD1. The CDR3 consists of 16 residues. Germline-derived CDR1 and CDR2 are LNHDA and SQIVND (reference sequence). V was pared by 4 bases and J by 0 bases, with 6 bases of the junction left unmatched. CDR3 sequence reads: CASSRDREDLNTEAFF. CDR3 in DNA: TGTGCCAGTAGTAGGGACAGGGAGGATTTGAACACTGAAGCTTTCTTT.

The chain uses TRBV27 and TRBJ1-1; TRBD1 agrees at 7 bases. Trimming removed 8 bases from V and 2 bases from J; junction bases left unmatched: 11. The CDR3 loop spans 15 amino acids. Germline values: CDR1 MNHEY, CDR2 SMNVEV (reference sequence). CDR3 protein: CASQRGLGANTEAFF. CDR3 in DNA: TGTGCCAGCCAAAGGGGGCTCGGTGCAAACACTGAAGCTTTCTTT.

The chain uses TRBV5-6 and TRBJ2-1, with 8 bases aligning to TRBD2. V dropped 4 bases and J dropped 2; count of bases not matched to a gene: 11. Germline loops: CDR1 SGHDT, CDR2 YYEEEE. CDR3 length: 17 amino acids. The CDR3 DNA reads as TGTGCCAGCAGCCCCCTCGCAAGCGGGAGCCCCTACAATGAGCAGTTCTTC. The encoded protein is CASSPLASGSPYNEQFF.

V and J are TRBV28 and TRBJ1-1; TRBD1 might be the D (5 bases). Between the trimmed V and J ends, which lost 5 bases and 5 bases, there was a span of 15 bases. This CDR3 comprises 14 residues. From germline, CDR1 is MDHEN and CDR2 SYDVKM. The CDR3 spells CASSRTWGRTEAFF. The CDR3 nucleotides are TGTGCCAGCAGTCGTACATGGGGCCGTACTGAAGCTTTCTTT.

The chain uses TRBV7-9 and TRBJ2-7; D is uncertain. Trimming cost V 6 bases and J 3 bases, with 9 bases left between them. Germline V gene lookup returns CDR1 SEHNR and CDR2 FQNEAQ (reference sequence). This CDR3 is 12 amino acids long. This CDR3 is CASSWASYEQYF. The CDR3 DNA follows: TGTGCCAGCAGTTGGGCGAGCTACGAGCAGTACTTC.

This chain links TRBV10-2 with TRBJ2-7; D is possibly TRBD1 (5 bases). Germline CDR1 WSHSY, CDR2 SAAADI. V was clipped by 6 bases and J by 1 base, with 10 bases between them. The CDR3 has 13 residues. In DNA, the CDR3 is TGCGCCAGCAGAGGCAGGGCATCCTACGAGCAGTACTTC. Translating gives CASRGRASYEQYF.

The genes are TRBV30 and TRBJ2-7; 11 bases are shared with TRBD2. V was pared by 4 bases and J by 4 bases, with 3 bases of the junction left unmatched. Germline assignment: CDR1 GTSNPN and CDR2 SVGIG (reference sequence). The CDR3 is 13 amino acids. This CDR3 is CAWNSGGAYEQYF. Written as DNA, the CDR3 is TGTGCCTGGAATAGCGGGGGGGCTTACGAGCAGTACTTC.

This chain links TRBV2 with TRBJ2-5, with TRBD1 as a possible D gene (6 bases). CDR1 SNHLY and CDR2 FYNNEI come from the germline V gene. This CDR3 is 12 amino acids long. V lost 4 bases and J 10 bases, leaving 13 bases between the germline ends. CDR3 nucleotide sequence: TGTGCCAGCAGTGCTCAACAGGGTATCCAGTACTTC. Its protein product is CASSAQQGIQYF.

CDR3 DNA sequence: TGCGCCAGCAGCCTATACCCGGGCGGACTCAACTATGGCTACACCTTC. The encoded protein is CASSLYPGGLNYGYTF. V is TRBV5-1 and J is TRBJ1-2, with D unclear. The V end was cut by 4 bases, the J end by 2 bases, with 18 bases between. This CDR3 has 16 residues. The germline V gene has CDR1 SGHRS and CDR2 YFSETQ.

The V call is TRBV19, the J call TRBJ2-1; 8 bases agree with TRBD2. The CDR3 contains 15 residues. In germline, CDR1 is LNHDA, CDR2 SQIVND (reference sequence). V shed 6 bases and J 10 bases; nucleotides not matched to a gene: 14. The CDR3 reads CASRYLAGGQEEQFF. The CDR3 nucleotides read TGTGCCAGTAGGTACCTGGCGGGAGGTCAAGAGGAGCAGTTCTTC.

The chain couples TRBV6-5 to TRBJ2-7, with D unresolved. The CDR3 runs to 13 residues. CDR1 MNHEY and CDR2 SVGAGI come from the germline V gene. The V and J ends lost 0 bases and 4 bases respectively, with 7 bases between them. In DNA, the CDR3 is TGTGCCAGCAGTTACTCGAGAGAATACGAGCAGTACTTC. Protein product: CASSYSREYEQYF.

This clone was observed a handful of times. The rearrangement links TRBV6-1 to TRBJ2-2, with 9 bases fitting TRBD1. V lost 10 bases to trimming and J lost 4 bases; unmatched junction nucleotides: 10. The CDR3 sequence is 15 residues long. The germline gives CDR1 MNHNS, CDR2 SASEGT. The CDR3 here is CATAIRDRATGELFF. The CDR3 nucleotides are TGTGCCACCGCGATTCGGGACAGGGCCACCGGGGAGCTGTTTTTT.

This clone has more than one count but fewer than ten. The chain combines TRBV6-1 with TRBJ2-7; tentatively, D is TRBD2 (5 bases). Germline V gene data show CDR1 as MNHNS and CDR2 as SASEGT. Between the trimmed V and J ends, which lost 1 base and 1 base, there was a span of 11 bases. The CDR3 runs 15 residues. In DNA form, the CDR3 reads TGTGCCAGCAGTGAAGGGGAAGGGAGTTCCTACGAGCAGTACTTC. Encoded protein: CASSEGEGSSYEQYF.

The chain uses TRBV10-3 and TRBJ2-5; 10 nucleotides match TRBD2. Losses at the gene ends were 0 bases for V and 5 bases for J; bases not matched to a gene: 12. Per germline, CDR1 ENHRY and CDR2 SYGVKD. The CDR3 totals 18 residues. CDR3 in DNA: TGTGCCATCAGTGAGTCGATATCGGCTAGCGGGAGCACGGAGACCCAGTACTTC. Amino acids: CAISESISASGSTETQYF.

The chain carries TRBV30 and TRBJ1-1; TRBD1 aligns across 8 bases. The CDR3 has 15 amino acids. The J segment lost 7 bases and the V segment lost 2 bases, leaving 12 bases of the junction unmatched. From germline, CDR1 is GTSNPN and CDR2 SVGIG (reference sequence). The CDR3 reads CAWSSLGTGNYEAFF. CDR3 bases: TGTGCCTGGAGTTCCCTGGGGACAGGCAATTATGAAGCTTTCTTT.